The T cell receptor beta chain described here comes from a study of blood T cell repertoires in COVID-19. Study details: COVID-19 samples, acute and convalescent, were from the United States, Italy and Spain.

In the source study's methods: Reference gene primers were amplified, and this amplification served to estimate nucleated cell counts. TCRdb's copy holds only in-frame clones and misses some; the assay was immunoSEQ multiplex PCR. V and J calls and clone size follow that table, whereas D and trimming were derived from the DNA. The sample lists fewer than 300,000 clones, around 86% occurring once. Trimming left V 1 base short and J 5 bases short, with 11 bases between. Germline V CDR1 and CDR2: MGHDK, SYGVNS. The CDR3 extends over 14 amino acids. The sequenced sample was peripheral blood. The chain has TRBV25-1 and TRBJ2-5, with a tentative D call TRBD2 (5 bases). This TCR came from a human donor in a cohort sampled during active COVID-19. DNA for the CDR3: TGTGCCAGCAGTGAATCCTTACGAGGGGAGACCCAGTACTTC. Amino acid sequence: CASSESLRGETQYF.